Listed below are T cell receptor beta chains from one sample, sequenced in a study of PD-1 blockade in classical Hodgkin lymphoma. Some clones are missing from TCRdb's copy, which holds only in-frame ones; the method was immunoSEQ multiplex PCR. The sample lists 130,000 to 150,000 clones, about 81% occurring once. This sample comprised peripheral blood mononuclear cells (PBMCs), obtained before the second cycle of nivolumab. The receptors come from a human donor with classical Hodgkin lymphoma. Both conserved end residues are part of each CDR3. D genes are given only for firm matches. Clone size is stated in some rows and not others, as once, few, many or a class when expanded.

>NA|TRBV30|TRBJ1-5|NA
CACPGPRLRDQPQHF
TGTGCCTGCCCCGGACCTAGGTTAAGAGATCAGCCCCAGCATTTT
>NA|TRBV9|TRBJ2-2|NA
CASSVGILTGELFF
TGTGCCAGCAGCGTAGGAATTTTGACCGGGGAGCTGTTTTTT
>NA|TRBV6-5|TRBJ1-2|NA
CASTRNDRNYGYTF
TGTGCCAGCACCCGAAACGACAGGAACTATGGCTACACCTTC
>NA|TRBV6-5|TRBJ2-6|NA
CASRRRGSTNVLTF
TGTGCCAGCAGACGACGAGGTTCAACCAACGTCCTGACTTTC
>TRBD1|TRBV6-5|TRBJ2-7|NA
CASIAGGKNEQYF
TGTGCCAGCATAGCAGGGGGTAAGAACGAGCAGTACTTC
>NA|TRBV5-6|TRBJ1-2|NA
CASSLVQAGFFGYTF
TGTGCCAGCAGCTTGGTGCAGGCGGGATTTTTTGGCTACACCTTC
>NA|TRBV7-2|TRBJ2-7|NA
CASSLAGGTYEQYF
TGTGCCAGCAGCTTAGCGGGCGGCACCTACGAGCAGTACTTC
>NA|TRBV28|TRBJ1-5|NA
CASSLLGLQHF
TGTGCCAGCAGTTTATTAGGCCTTCAGCATTTT
>NA|TRBV5-5|TRBJ2-3|NA
CASSPGTRTDTQYF
TGTGCCAGCAGCCCCGGGACCCGCACAGATACGCAGTATTTT
>TRBD1|TRBV10-3|TRBJ1-1|few
CAISRDREAEAFF
TGTGCCATCAGTCGGGACAGGGAGGCTGAAGCTTTCTTT
>TRBD1|TRBV19|TRBJ1-1|NA
CASSRTGRTEAFF
TGTGCCAGTAGTAGGACAGGTAGGACTGAAGCTTTCTTT
>TRBD1|TRBV12-5|TRBJ1-2|NA
CASGWMRLGDRGNYGYTF
TGTGCTAGTGGTTGGATGAGGCTAGGGGACAGGGGTAACTATGGCTACACCTTC
>TRBD2|TRBV7-9|TRBJ2-7|NA
CASSRTSGGYEQYF
TGTGCCAGCAGCCGGACTAGCGGGGGCTACGAGCAGTACTTC
>NA|TRBV27|TRBJ2-3|few
CASSQLWGESTDTQYF
TGTGCCAGCAGCCAACTGTGGGGGGAGAGCACAGATACGCAGTATTTT
>NA|TRBV28|TRBJ2-7|NA
CASSLEWEKQYF
TGTGCCAGCAGTTTAGAGTGGGAAAAGCAGTACTTC